This T cell receptor (beta chain) comes out of a study of T cells after yellow fever vaccination (dated by TCRdb to about 2019). Context from the whole study: The SMART-Seq v4 Ultra Low Input RNA kit was used to prepare libraries from fractions with low cell numbers. The cohort comprised two healthy male donors, one aged 18 to 29 and one aged 30 to 40 years. Bulk TCR alpha and beta repertoires were sequenced longitudinally to track T-cell clones before and after primary and booster YFV17D yellow fever vaccination. Blood samples were taken at several timepoints before and after primary and secondary immunization, and bulk PBMC replicates and cell subsets were isolated.

From the germline V gene, CDR1 is ENHRY and CDR2 is SYGVKD. The germline V and J ends show losses of 2 bases and 3 bases respectively, and no gene match explains 4 bases of the junction. Inclusive of the bounding cysteine and phenylalanine, the CDR3 is 15 residues long. CDR3 DNA only is kept here, 45 bases in frame from base 1. Interpreted using the paper, the treatment or condition label stands for: live attenuated yellow fever vaccine strain. At each blood-draw timepoint, two biological replicates of bulk PBMCs were obtained. PBMCs were isolated from peripheral blood using a standard Ficoll-Paque protocol. TriZol was used to extract RNA from bulk PBMCs, from CD4 and CD8 fractions, and from dextramer-positive and dextramer-negative fractions. On the study overall, not on this receptor specifically: Most clones expanded after primary vaccination were re-detected after the booster (approximately 96% of CD4 and around nine tenths of CD8), suggesting broad memory maintenance. A small share of clonotypes was detected in both CD4 and CD8 compartments, with the overlap likely arising from convergent recombination. Because only two donors were included in the study, the extent to which the findings can be generalized is limited. The secondary T-cell response was found to be weaker but faster than the primary response, with a peak reached on day 5 rather than on day 15. Because abundant contaminating clonotypes from the bulk population could be contained in FACS-sorted repertoires, computational filtering was required.

This clonotype was counted between two and nine times. It lacks a known antigen. Base qualities were left out, and no much larger clone turns up one base away. Sequencing used an Illumina NovaSeq 6000. TCR cDNA was made using 5'RACE template switching, a step that added a universal primer site and unique molecular identifiers. Priming for cDNA synthesis came from both the TCR alpha and TCR beta constant segments. Two PCR steps were used to amplify libraries, with sample barcodes and sequencing adapters being added in the second step. Sequencing of the libraries was done on either Illumina HiSeq 2500 (2x100 bp) or NovaSeq (2x150 bp). The source study handled its data this way. Reads were demultiplexed and collapsed into UMI consensus sequences with MIGEC, and V(D)J alignment was performed with MiXCR. Vaccine-responding clonotypes were identified with edgeR using replicate PBMC samples, with FDR below 0.01 and a log2 fold change above 5 up to day 15 being required. Each bulk clonotype was labeled CD4 or CD8 based on which sequenced repertoire, CD4 or CD8, contained the clonotype at higher abundance. TCRdb reanalyzed the raw reads on its own, using fastp at Q25 for trimming and MiXCR for clone calling, and kept in-frame beta chains. Identical CDR3 proteins give one entry, which carries the most common genes and DNA. For this entry, the V and J calls and clone size follow TCRdb and not the study's own pipeline. The sample table lists a few hundred thousand distinct CDR3 sequences, roughly 3.5% of them with a count of one. 20% to 25% of the sample is taken by the ten largest.

This TCR came from a man aged 18-30 years who received the YFV17D yellow fever vaccine. Sequencing used PBMCs, obtained on the day of the yellow fever booster vaccination. The chain joins TRBV10-3 to TRBJ1-2, with 9 central nucleotides matching TRBD1. The CDR3 sequence is CAISEPQGADYGYTF. Read as DNA, the sequence is TGTGCCATCAGTGAGCCACAGGGGGCCGACTATGGCTACACCTTC.